Each of the 5 T cell receptor beta chains below was sequenced from the same sample in a study of blood T cell repertoires in COVID-19 (dated by TCRdb to 2019 to 2021). The library was built by means of the immunoSEQ multiplex PCR assay. The clones in this table, taken by TCRdb from immuneACCESS, are in-frame only. Not every clone is retained; where verified, under half of the shortfall comes from an unresolved V gene, and the cause of the rest is unknown. A total of fewer than 250,000 clones appear in this sample, approximately 84% of them only once. Together, the top ten hold around 1.8% of the sample. The sample consisted of PBMCs or T cells enriched from blood (not recorded which). These TCRs come from a man in his 60s who had recovered from COVID-19.

This clone was seen a single time. The J gene is TRBJ2-7, the V gene TRBV6-6; 8 bases agree with TRBD1. Germline loops: CDR1 MNHNY, CDR2 SVGAGI (reference sequence). This CDR3 spans 15 amino acids. The V and J ends lost 0 bases and 3 bases, in that order; junction bases with no gene match: 4. The CDR3 nucleotides read TGTGCCAGCAGTTACTCTCACAGGGGGTACTACGAGCAGTACTTC. This codes for CASSYSHRGYYEQYF.

The gene calls are TRBV4-2 and TRBJ2-7; D is possibly TRBD2 (5 bases). V lost 3 bases, J lost 0 bases, and 15 bases lay in between. Per the germline V gene, CDR1 is LGHNA and CDR2 is YNFKEQ. There are 16 residues in the CDR3. The CDR3 DNA is TGTGCCAGCAGCCATTCCGGACTGGCGGCCTCCTACGAGCAGTACTTC. The encoded protein is CASSHSGLAASYEQYF.

This chain links TRBV7-9 with TRBJ1-2, with D possibly TRBD1 on 5 matching bases. V was cut by 0 bases and J by 5 bases, with 13 bases left in between. CDR1 is SEHNR and CDR2 is FQNEAQ in the germline V gene (reference sequence). The CDR3 is made up of 15 amino acids. The CDR3 coding sequence is TGTGCCAGCAGCTTAGCCACCGGACAAAAATATGGCTACACCTTC. Its translation: CASSLATGQKYGYTF.

The CDR3 DNA reads as TGCGCCAGCAGCAAAGCGGGGGGGCGGGATGAGCAGTTCTTC. Encoded protein: CASSKAGGRDEQFF. The chain couples TRBV5-1 to TRBJ2-1, with 10 bases identical to TRBD2. CDR3 length: 14 amino acids. V was pared by 4 bases and J by 8 bases, with 6 bases of the junction left unmatched. Germline V gene data show CDR1 as SGHRS and CDR2 as YFSETQ.

The chain employs TRBV6-5 and TRBJ1-2, with a possible D match to TRBD1 (6 bases). Germline-derived CDR1 and CDR2 are MNHEY and SVGAGI. CDR3 length equals 13 residues. Trimming removed 10 bases at V and 1 base at J, with 13 bases between. The CDR3 reads CAIRDMFNYGYTF. The DNA for the CDR3 is TGTGCCATCCGGGACATGTTTAACTATGGCTACACCTTC.